This T cell receptor beta chain was observed in a study of Ad26.COV2.S vaccination and SARS-CoV-2 variants. Overall study context: Into the muscle, Ad26.COV2.S was dosed once or twice, 56 days apart. Overall study findings and caveats: People who got the vaccine had more spike-specific TCR breadth than people who got placebo.

Measured with immunoSEQ multiplex PCR; TCRdb has only the in-frame clones, and not every one. The table lists around 300,000 clones, 65% to 90% of them singletons. CDR3 length: 14 residues. Germline V gives CDR1 SGHTA, CDR2 FQGNSA. Trimming removed 4 bases at V and 4 bases at J, with 13 bases between. Treatment in this sample: roughly 19 received Ad26.COV2.S at low or high dose, single or two shots; 5 received placebo; per-sample allocation not given. Day 63 after the first vaccine or placebo injection was the time point for sampling. The individual, an adult aged 18-55 years, was a donor in Boston. On this clone itself: What it recognizes is unknown.

Source: peripheral blood, taken in a trial of Ad26.COV2.S vaccine versus placebo. This sequence joins TRBV7-2 and TRBJ2-5; D is unclear. The TCR comes from a person between 18 and 65 years old who received the Ad26.COV2.S COVID-19 vaccine or a placebo. CDR3 DNA sequence: TGTGCCAGCAGCTCCAACGGAGAAGGAGAGACCCAGTACTTC. It translates to CASSSNGEGETQYF.